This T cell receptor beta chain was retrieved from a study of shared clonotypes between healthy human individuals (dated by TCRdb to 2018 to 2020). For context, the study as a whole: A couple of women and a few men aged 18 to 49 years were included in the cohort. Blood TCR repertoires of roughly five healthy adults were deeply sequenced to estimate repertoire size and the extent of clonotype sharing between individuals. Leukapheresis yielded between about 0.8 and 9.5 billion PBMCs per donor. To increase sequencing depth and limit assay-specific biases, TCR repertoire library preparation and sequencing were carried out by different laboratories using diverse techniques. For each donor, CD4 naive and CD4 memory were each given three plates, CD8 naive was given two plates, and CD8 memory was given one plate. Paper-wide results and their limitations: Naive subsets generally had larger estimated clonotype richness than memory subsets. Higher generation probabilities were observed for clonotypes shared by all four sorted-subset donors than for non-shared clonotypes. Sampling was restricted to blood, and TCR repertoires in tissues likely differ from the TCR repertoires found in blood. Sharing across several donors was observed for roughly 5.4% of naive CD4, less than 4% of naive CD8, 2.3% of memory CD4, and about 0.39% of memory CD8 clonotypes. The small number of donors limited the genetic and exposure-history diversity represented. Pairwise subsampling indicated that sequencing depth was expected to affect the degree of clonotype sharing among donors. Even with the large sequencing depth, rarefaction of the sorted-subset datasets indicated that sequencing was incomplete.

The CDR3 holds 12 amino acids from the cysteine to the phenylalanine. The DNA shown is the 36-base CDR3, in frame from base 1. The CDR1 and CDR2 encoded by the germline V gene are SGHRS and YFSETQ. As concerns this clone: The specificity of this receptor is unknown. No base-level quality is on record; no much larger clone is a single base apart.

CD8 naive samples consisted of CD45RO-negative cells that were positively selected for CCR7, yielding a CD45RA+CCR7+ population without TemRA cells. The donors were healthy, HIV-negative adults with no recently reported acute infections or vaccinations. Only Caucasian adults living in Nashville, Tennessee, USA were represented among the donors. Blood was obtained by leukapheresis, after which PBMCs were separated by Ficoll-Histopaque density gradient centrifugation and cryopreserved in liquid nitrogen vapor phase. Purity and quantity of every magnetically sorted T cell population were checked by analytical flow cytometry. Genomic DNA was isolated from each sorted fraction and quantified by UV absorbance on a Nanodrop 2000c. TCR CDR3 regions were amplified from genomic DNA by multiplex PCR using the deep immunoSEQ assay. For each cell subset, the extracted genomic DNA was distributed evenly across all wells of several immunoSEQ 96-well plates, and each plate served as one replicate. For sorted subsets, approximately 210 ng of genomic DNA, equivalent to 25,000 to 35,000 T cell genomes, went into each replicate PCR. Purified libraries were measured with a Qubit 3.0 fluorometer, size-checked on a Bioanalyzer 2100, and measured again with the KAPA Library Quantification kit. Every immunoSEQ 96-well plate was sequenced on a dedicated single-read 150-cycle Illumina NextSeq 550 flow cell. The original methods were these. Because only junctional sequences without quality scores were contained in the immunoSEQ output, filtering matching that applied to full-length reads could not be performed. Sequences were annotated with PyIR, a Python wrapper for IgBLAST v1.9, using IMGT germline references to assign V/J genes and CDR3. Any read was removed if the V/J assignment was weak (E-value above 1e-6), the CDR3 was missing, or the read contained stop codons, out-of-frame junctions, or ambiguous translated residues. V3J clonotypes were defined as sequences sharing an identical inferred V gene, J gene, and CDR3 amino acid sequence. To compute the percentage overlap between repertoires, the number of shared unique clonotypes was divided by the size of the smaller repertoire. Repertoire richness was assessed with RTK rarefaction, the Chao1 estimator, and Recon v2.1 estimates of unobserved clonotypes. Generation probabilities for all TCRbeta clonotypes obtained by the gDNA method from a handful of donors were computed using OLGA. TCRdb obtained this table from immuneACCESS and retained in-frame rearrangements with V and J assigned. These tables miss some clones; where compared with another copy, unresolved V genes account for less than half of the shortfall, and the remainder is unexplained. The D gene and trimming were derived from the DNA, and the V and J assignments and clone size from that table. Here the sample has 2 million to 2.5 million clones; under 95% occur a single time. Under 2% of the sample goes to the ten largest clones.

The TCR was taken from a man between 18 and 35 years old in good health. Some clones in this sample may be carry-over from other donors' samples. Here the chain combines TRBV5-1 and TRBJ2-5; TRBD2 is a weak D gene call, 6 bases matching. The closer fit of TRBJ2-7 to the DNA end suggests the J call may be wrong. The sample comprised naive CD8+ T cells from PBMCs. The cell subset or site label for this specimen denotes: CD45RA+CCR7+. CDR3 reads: CASRGSRYEQYF. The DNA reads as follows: TGCGCCAGCCGGGGGAGCCGCTACGAGCAGTACTTC.